One and the same sample provided the 4 T cell receptor beta chains below, sequenced in a study of blood T cell repertoires in COVID-19. Libraries were prepared by immunoSEQ multiplex PCR; TCRdb keeps only in-frame clonotypes and omits some of them. The table has 250,000 to 300,000 clones, 80% to 90% seen once. Material: peripheral blood. The receptors come from a woman aged 70-85 years with COVID-19, enrolled during active disease.

The rearrangement joins TRBV19 to TRBJ2-1; a possible D gene is TRBD1 (5 bases). The germline V gene has CDR1 LNHDA and CDR2 SQIVND (reference sequence). This CDR3 has 15 amino acids. Trimming pared 3 bases from V and 0 bases from J, leaving 9 bases between. The CDR3 reads CASSIMGRSYNEQFF. The CDR3 DNA reads TGTGCCAGTAGTATTATGGGGCGCTCCTACAATGAGCAGTTCTTC.

This chain connects TRBV10-3 to TRBJ1-3; D uncertain. There are 12 residues in the CDR3. Trimming shortened V by 10 bases and J by 0 bases, and 7 bases separated the two germline ends. The germline gives CDR1 ENHRY, CDR2 SYGVKD. The CDR3 DNA sequence: TGTGCCACCGAGAGCTCTGGAAACACCATATATTTT. It translates to CATESSGNTIYF.

Only one count was recorded for this clone. The CDR3 nucleotides are TGCGCCAGCAGTCGGTCTTGGTCTCCTGAAGCTTTCTTT. Encoded protein: CASSRSWSPEAFF. This sequence joins TRBV5-1 and TRBJ1-1; D not resolved. Per the germline V gene, CDR1 is SGHRS and CDR2 is YFSETQ. V was clipped by 5 bases and J by 6 bases, with 14 bases between them. The CDR3 has 13 residues.

V is TRBV28 and J is TRBJ1-3, with TRBD1 matching over 9 bases. Germline CDR1 MDHEN, CDR2 SYDVKM. The CDR3 has 16 residues. The V and J ends lost 6 bases and 0 bases, in that order; junction bases with no gene match: 6. The CDR3 spells CASRPTGGYSGNTIYF. The CDR3 nucleotides are TGTGCCAGCAGGCCCACAGGGGGCTACTCTGGAAACACCATATATTTT.